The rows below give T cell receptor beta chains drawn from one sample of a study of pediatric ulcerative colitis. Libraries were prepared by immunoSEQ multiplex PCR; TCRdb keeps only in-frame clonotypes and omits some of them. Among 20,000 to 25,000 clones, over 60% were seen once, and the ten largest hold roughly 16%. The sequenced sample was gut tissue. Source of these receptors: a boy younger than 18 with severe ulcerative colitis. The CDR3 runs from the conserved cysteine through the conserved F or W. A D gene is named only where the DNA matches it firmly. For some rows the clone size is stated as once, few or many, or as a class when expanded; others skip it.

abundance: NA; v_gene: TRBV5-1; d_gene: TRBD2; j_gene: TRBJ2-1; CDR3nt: TGCGCCAGCAGTATCCGGACTAGCGGGGGTTACAATGAGCAGTTCTTC; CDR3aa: CASSIRTSGGYNEQFF
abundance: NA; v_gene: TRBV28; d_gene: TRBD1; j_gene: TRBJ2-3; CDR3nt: TGTGCCAGCAGTTTCCCGGACAGGGGGCAAGATACGCAGTATTTT; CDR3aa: CASSFPDRGQDTQYF
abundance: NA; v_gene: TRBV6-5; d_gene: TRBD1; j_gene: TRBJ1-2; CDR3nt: TGTGCCAGCAGCAGAACCGGGACAGCCTATGGCTACACCTTC; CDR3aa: CASSRTGTAYGYTF
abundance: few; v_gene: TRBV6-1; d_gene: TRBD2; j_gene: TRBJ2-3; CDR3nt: TGTGCCAGCAGTGAACTAGCGGGGGGGCCAGATACGCAGTATTTT; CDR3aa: CASSELAGGPDTQYF
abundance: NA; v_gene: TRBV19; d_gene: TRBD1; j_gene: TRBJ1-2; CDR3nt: TGTGCCAGTACTCCGGGACAGGTCGGTAACTATGGCTACACCTTC; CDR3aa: CASTPGQVGNYGYTF
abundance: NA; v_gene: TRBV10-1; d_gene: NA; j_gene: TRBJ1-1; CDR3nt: TGCGCCAGCAGTGAGTCGACTTGGGGACTCCTGAACACTGAAGCTTTCTTT; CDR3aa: CASSESTWGLLNTEAFF
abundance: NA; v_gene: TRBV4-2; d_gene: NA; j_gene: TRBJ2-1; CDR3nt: TGTGCCAGCAGCCAAGTACGGTTAAATGAGCAGTTCTTC; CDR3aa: CASSQVRLNEQFF
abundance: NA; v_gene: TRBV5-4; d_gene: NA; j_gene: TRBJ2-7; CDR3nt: TGTGCCAGCAGCCCCATTGAGAGCTACGAGCAGTACTTC; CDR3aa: CASSPIESYEQYF
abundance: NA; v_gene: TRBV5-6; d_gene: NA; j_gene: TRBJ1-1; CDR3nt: TGTGCCAGCAGCTTGGCGGAAGAAGCTTTCTTT; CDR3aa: CASSLAEEAFF
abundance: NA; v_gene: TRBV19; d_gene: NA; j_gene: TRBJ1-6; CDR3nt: TGTGCCAGTAGTATAGTTGGAGGGGGTAATTCACCCCTCCACTTT; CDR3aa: CASSIVGGGNSPLHF
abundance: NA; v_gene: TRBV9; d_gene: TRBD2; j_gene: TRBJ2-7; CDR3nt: TGTGCCAGCAGCTTTTCTAGCGGGAGATACTCCTACGAGCAGTACTTC; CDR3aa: CASSFSSGRYSYEQYF
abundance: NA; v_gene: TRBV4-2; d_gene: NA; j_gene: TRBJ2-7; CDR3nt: TGTGCCAGCAGCCAAGTGAGCAGGTCGAGCTCCTACGAGCAGTACTTC; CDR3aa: CASSQVSRSSSYEQYF
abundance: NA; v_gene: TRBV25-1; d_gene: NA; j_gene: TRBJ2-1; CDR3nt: TGTGCCAGCAGTGAAGAGGGGGAGGGGGGGGCTGGGAATGAGCAGTTCTTC; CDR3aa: CASSEEGEGGAGNEQFF
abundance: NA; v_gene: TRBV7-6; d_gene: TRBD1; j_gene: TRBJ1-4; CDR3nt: TGTGCCAGCAGCAGAACGACAGGGTTGGGAGAAAAACTGTTTTTT; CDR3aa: CASSRTTGLGEKLFF
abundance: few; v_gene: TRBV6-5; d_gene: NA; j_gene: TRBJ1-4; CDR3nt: TGTGCCAGCAGTTACGGATCGGGCATGACTAATGAAAAACTGTTTTTT; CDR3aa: CASSYGSGMTNEKLFF
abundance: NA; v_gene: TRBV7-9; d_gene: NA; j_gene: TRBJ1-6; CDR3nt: TGTGCCAGCAGCTCCCGGGAAAAAAATTCACCCCTCCACTTT; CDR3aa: CASSSREKNSPLHF
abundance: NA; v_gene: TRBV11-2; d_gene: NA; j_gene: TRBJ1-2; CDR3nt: TGTGCCAGCAGCTCACATGAGGGGGGGTGGTGGTATGGCTACACCTTC; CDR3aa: CASSSHEGGWWYGYTF